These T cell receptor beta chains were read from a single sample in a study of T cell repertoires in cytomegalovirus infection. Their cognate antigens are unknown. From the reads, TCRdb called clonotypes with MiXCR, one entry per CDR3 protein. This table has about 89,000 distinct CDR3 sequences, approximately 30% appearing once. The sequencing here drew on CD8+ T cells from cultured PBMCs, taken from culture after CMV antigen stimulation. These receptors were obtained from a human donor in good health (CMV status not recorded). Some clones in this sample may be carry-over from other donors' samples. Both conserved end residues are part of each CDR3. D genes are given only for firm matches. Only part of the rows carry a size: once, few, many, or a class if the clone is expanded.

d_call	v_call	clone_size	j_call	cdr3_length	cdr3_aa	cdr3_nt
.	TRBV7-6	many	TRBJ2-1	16	CASSAEPSGINNEQFF	TGTGCCAGCAGCGCAGAACCATCCGGGATCAACAATGAGCAGTTCTTC
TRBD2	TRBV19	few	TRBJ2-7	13	CASSLAGGGEQYF	TGTGCCAGTAGTCTTGCGGGGGGAGGCGAGCAGTACTTC
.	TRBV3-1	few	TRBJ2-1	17	CASSQAHPSDTYNEQFF	TGTGCCAGCAGCCAAGCCCACCCATCGGACACCTACAATGAGCAGTTCTTC
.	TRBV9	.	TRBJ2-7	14	CASSPSQGGDEQYF	TGTGCCAGCAGCCCCTCCCAGGGCGGCGACGAGCAGTACTTC
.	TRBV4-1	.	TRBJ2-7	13	CATGGGLTYEQYF	TGCGCTACGGGCGGGGGCCTCACCTACGAGCAGTACTTC
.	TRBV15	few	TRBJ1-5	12	CATSLSDQPQHF	TGTGCCACCAGCTTATCAGATCAGCCCCAGCATTTT
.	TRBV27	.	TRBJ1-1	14	CASGESGMNTEAFF	TGTGCCAGCGGGGAAAGTGGAATGAACACTGAAGCTTTCTTT
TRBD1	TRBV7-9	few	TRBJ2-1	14	CASSPGQDYNEQFF	TGTGCCAGCAGCCCAGGACAGGACTACAATGAGCAGTTCTTC
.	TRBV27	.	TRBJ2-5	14	CASSPSFLQETQYF	TGTGCCAGCAGCCCCAGCTTCCTCCAAGAGACCCAGTACTTC
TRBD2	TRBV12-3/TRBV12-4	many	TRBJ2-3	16	CASSPRRLAATDTQYF	TGTGCCAGCAGTCCAAGGAGACTAGCCGCCACAGATACGCAGTATTTT
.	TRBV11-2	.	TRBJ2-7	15	CASSLETASSYEQYF	TGTGCCAGCAGCTTAGAGACGGCGAGCTCCTACGAGCAGTACTTC
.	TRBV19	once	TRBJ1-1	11	CASSMAAEAFF	TGTGCCAGTAGTATGGCGGCTGAAGCTTTCTTT
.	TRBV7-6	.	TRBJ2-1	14	CASSPLGENNEQFF	TGTGCCAGCAGCCCGCTGGGAGAAAACAATGAGCAGTTCTTC
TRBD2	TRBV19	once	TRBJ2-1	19	CASSLAGLAGGSSYNEQFF	TGTGCCAGTAGTCTCGCTGGACTAGCGGGGGGGAGCTCCTACAATGAGCAGTTCTTC
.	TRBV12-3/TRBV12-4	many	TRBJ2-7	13	CASTRDPTYEQYF	TGTGCCAGCACCAGGGACCCGACCTACGAGCAGTACTTC
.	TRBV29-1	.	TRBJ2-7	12	CSFSGLSAEQYF	TGCAGCTTTTCGGGACTCTCGGCCGAGCAGTACTTC
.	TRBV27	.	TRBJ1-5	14	CASSLMGGNQPQHF	TGTGCCAGCAGTTTAATGGGGGGCAATCAGCCCCAGCATTTT
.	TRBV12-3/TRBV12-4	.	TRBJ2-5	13	CASAVSSWETQYF	TGTGCCAGCGCAGTGTCTTCGTGGGAGACCCAGTACTTC
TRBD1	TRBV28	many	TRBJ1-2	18	CASSPFWTGVSPNYGYTF	TGTGCCAGCAGTCCCTTCTGGACAGGGGTCTCCCCTAACTATGGCTACACCTTC
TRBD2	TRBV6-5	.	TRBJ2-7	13	CASTLFTGGEQYF	TGTGCCAGCACCCTTTTTACGGGGGGCGAGCAGTACTTC
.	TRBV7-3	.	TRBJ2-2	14	CASSFRGDTGELFF	TGTGCCAGCAGCTTCCGGGGAGACACCGGGGAGCTGTTTTTT
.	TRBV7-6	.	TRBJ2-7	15	CASSPRDRPSGEQYF	TGTGCCAGCAGCCCGCGGGACCGGCCCTCGGGAGAGCAGTACTTC
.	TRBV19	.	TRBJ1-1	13	CASRGNPNTEAFF	TGTGCCAGTAGAGGGAACCCGAACACTGAAGCTTTCTTT
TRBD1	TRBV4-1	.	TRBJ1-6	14	CASSLGTGTTPLHF	TGCGCCAGCAGCCTCGGGACAGGGACGACACCCCTCCACTTT
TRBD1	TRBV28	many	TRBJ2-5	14	CASSEGGNQETQYF	TGTGCCAGCAGCGAAGGGGGCAACCAAGAGACCCAGTACTTC
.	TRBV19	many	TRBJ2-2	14	CASRADLFTGELFF	TGTGCCAGTAGAGCTGATTTGTTCACCGGGGAGCTGTTTTTT
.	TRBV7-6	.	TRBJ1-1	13	CASSWDGNTEAFF	TGTGCCAGCAGCTGGGACGGTAACACTGAAGCTTTCTTT
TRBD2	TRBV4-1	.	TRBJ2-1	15	CASSPYSGGYNEQFF	TGCGCCAGCAGCCCGTATAGCGGGGGGTACAATGAGCAGTTCTTC
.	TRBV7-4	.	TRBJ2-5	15	CASSPPWDEEETQYF	TGTGCCAGCAGCCCTCCCTGGGACGAGGAAGAGACCCAGTACTTC
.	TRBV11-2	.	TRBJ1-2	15	CASSLDLMTPQGYTF	TGTGCCAGCAGCTTAGATCTAATGACCCCCCAAGGCTACACCTTC
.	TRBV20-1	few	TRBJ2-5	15	CSARGVDRAQETQYF	TGCAGTGCTAGAGGGGTAGACAGAGCCCAAGAGACCCAGTACTTC
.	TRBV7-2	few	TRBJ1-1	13	CASSPELDTEAFF	TGTGCCAGCAGCCCGGAGTTGGACACTGAAGCTTTCTTT
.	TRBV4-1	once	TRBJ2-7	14	CASSQRDGPYEQYF	TGCGCCAGCAGCCAACGGGACGGCCCCTACGAGCAGTACTTC
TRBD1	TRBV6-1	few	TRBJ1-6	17	CASSEAPRDRIASPLHF	TGTGCCAGCAGTGAAGCTCCCCGGGACAGGATCGCTTCACCCCTCCACTTT
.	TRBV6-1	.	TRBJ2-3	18	CASSDATLDSHPTDTQYF	TGTGCCAGCAGTGACGCTACTCTAGACTCCCATCCCACAGATACGCAGTATTTT
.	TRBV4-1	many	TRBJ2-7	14	CASSQLSGSYEQYF	TGCGCCAGCAGCCAATTATCAGGTTCCTACGAGCAGTACTTC
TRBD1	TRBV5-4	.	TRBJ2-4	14	CASSQGQGADIQYF	TGTGCCAGCAGCCAGGGACAGGGGGCCGACATTCAGTACTTC
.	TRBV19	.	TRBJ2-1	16	CVSSSLAQYSYNEQFF	TGTGTCAGTAGCAGCCTAGCGCAATACTCCTACAATGAGCAGTTCTTC
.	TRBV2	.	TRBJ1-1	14	CASSSQSAGTEAFF	TGTGCCAGCAGTTCACAGAGTGCAGGCACTGAAGCTTTCTTT
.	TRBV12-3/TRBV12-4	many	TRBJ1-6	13	CASSLASNSPLHF	TGTGCCAGCAGTCTCGCTAGTAATTCACCCCTCCACTTT
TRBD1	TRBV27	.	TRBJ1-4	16	CASSLYGGQGNEKLFF	TGTGCCAGCAGTTTATACGGAGGACAGGGTAATGAAAAACTGTTTTTT
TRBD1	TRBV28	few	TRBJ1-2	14	CASRVTGGNYGYTF	TGTGCCAGCAGAGTGACAGGGGGCAACTATGGCTACACCTTC
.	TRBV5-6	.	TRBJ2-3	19	CASSLVAGVRGLGTDTQYF	TGTGCCAGCAGCTTGGTGGCAGGGGTGAGGGGCCTGGGCACAGATACGCAGTATTTT
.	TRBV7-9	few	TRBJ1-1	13	CASRGTAGTEAFF	TGTGCCAGCAGGGGCACCGCGGGGACTGAAGCTTTCTTT